This T cell receptor (beta chain) comes out of a study of cytotoxic CD8 clonotypes in ibrutinib-treated CLL. Turning to the study itself: Patients: some eleven relapsed/refractory, some 15 treatment-naive, roughly 17 IGHV unmutated. Patients attained about 25 partial and 2 complete responses; at median about 70 months, approximately 15 remained remitted while around twelve progressed. Study findings and constraints: Patients showed higher baseline clonality than age-matched healthy donors, and it tracked circulating CD8+ T-cell counts.

V lost 1 base and J 0 bases, leaving 7 bases between the germline ends. In germline, CDR1 is MGHRA, CDR2 YSYEKL. The length of the CDR3 is 15 residues. Details on this clone: Its antigen is not known.

The table came from immunoSEQ multiplex PCR; TCRdb's copy has only in-frame clones and leaves some out. The table includes 200,000 to 250,000 clones, 60% to 80% detected once. The chain has TRBV4-1 and TRBJ1-3; D unresolved. The sequence was obtained from a human donor with chronic lymphocytic leukemia. This material consisted of PBMCs, taken after 12 months of ibrutinib treatment. The CDR3 is CASSQVVTSGNTIYF. In nucleotides, the CDR3 is TGCGCCAGCAGCCAAGTTGTGACCTCTGGAAACACCATATATTTT.